This T cell receptor beta chain was sequenced for a study of cytomegalovirus exposure and HLA in healthy donors. Amplification used 60 Vbeta primers and 13 Jbeta primers. Some clones are missing from TCRdb's copy, which holds only in-frame ones; the method was immunoSEQ multiplex PCR. In the table there are about 190,000 clones, 81% of which are singletons. This clone showed up just once. Specimen: PBMCs. The TCR sequence derives from a man between 18 and 35 years old in good health and CMV-seronegative.

The CDR3 coding sequence is TGTGCCAGCAGCGTAGTACCAGGGGCTTTCTCTGGAAACACCATATATTTT. Translation: CASSVVPGAFSGNTIYF. The gene calls are TRBV9 and TRBJ1-3, with D possibly TRBD1 on 6 matching bases. V was shortened by 0 bases and J by 0 bases, with 13 bases between the two germline ends. Germline assignment: CDR1 SGDLS and CDR2 YYNGEE. The CDR3 has 17 amino acids.